This TCR beta chain was retrieved from a study of T cell responses to AZD1222 COVID-19 vaccine. Study results and limitations: After the peak T cell response, and only then, were repertoires sampled.

With 6 bases removed from V and 4 bases from J, the gap between germline ends came to 10 bases. The length of the CDR3 is 14 residues. Germline CDR1 MNHEY, CDR2 SVGAGI. This clone was recorded once. Its antigen remains unknown. Libraries were prepared by immunoSEQ multiplex PCR; TCRdb keeps only in-frame clonotypes and omits some of them. The top ten clones hold approximately 3% of a sample with 95,000 or so clones, under 90% of them seen once. The sequence derives from an adult in good health. Here the sequenced sample was peripheral blood, taken on day 0 of MenACWY control vaccination. The rearrangement joins TRBV6-5 to TRBJ1-6; D gene uncertain. The CDR3 reads CASSRELYNSPLHF. DNA of the CDR3: TGTGCCAGCAGCCGGGAGTTGTATAATTCACCCCTCCACTTT.